These 14 T cell receptor beta chains were sequenced from one sample in a study of cytomegalovirus exposure and HLA in healthy donors. It was with 60 Vbeta and 13 Jbeta primers that the PCR ran. Sequencing was performed with immunoSEQ multiplex PCR; in TCRdb, only in-frame clones are kept and a portion is missing. The sample includes more than 90,000 clones, around 69% of them seen just once. The sequenced sample was PBMCs. These receptors all come from a man between 45 and 60 years old in good health and CMV-seropositive.

The chain couples TRBV5-1 to TRBJ2-1, with D perhaps matching TRBD2 (6 bases). Between the trimmed V and J ends, which lost 2 bases and 10 bases, there was a span of 19 bases. The CDR3 covers 15 residues. Germline V gene sequence: CDR1 SGHRS, CDR2 YFSETQ. The CDR3 loop is CASSFIQGGAGEQFF. In DNA, the CDR3 is TGCGCCAGCAGCTTCATACAAGGCGGGGCGGGAGAGCAGTTCTTC.

The V and J genes are TRBV5-6 and TRBJ2-7, with D tentatively TRBD2 (6 bases). This CDR3 comprises 15 residues. Germline values: CDR1 SGHDT, CDR2 YYEEEE. Trimming stripped 0 bases from V and 3 bases from J, with 13 bases between. This chain's CDR3 is CASSLARRTNYEQYF. In DNA, the CDR3 is TGTGCCAGCAGCTTGGCGCGGAGGACTAACTACGAGCAGTACTTC.

This chain uses TRBV21-1 with TRBJ2-3; the D call TRBD2 from the table was never checked on the DNA. TRBV21-1 is annotated as a pseudogene. CDR3 length equals 13 residues. In DNA, the CDR3 is TGTGCCAGCAGCAAAGACTATTTCGTCACGCAGTATTTT. Amino acid sequence: CASSKDYFVTQYF.

For the CDR3, the DNA is TGTGCCAGCAGTCGAAAAGCTACAGGGACCCAGCCCCAGCATTTT. Protein: CASSRKATGTQPQHF. The chain recombines TRBV6-5 with TRBJ1-5; TRBD1 is a possible D gene (6 bases). The CDR3 runs 15 residues. V was pared by 5 bases and J by 7 bases, with 18 bases between. The germline CDR1 and CDR2 sequences are MNHEY and SVGAGI.

CDR3 protein: CASSDQSGGNYCEQYF. In nucleotides, the CDR3 is TGTGCCAGCAGTGACCAGAGCGGGGGAAATTATTGCGAGCAGTACTTC. The chain recombines TRBV6-4 with TRBJ2-5; the match to TRBD2 covers 8 bases. The tail of the sequence fits TRBJ2-7 better, so the J call may be wrong. The CDR3 totals 16 residues. Looked up from germline, CDR1 is MRHNA and CDR2 is SNTAGT.

This chain connects TRBV5-1 to TRBJ2-1; 8 bases map to TRBD2. Germline loops: CDR1 SGHRS, CDR2 YFSETQ. The V segment lost 7 bases and the J segment 2 bases; nucleotides outside the gene matches: 5. The CDR3 totals 14 residues. This CDR3 reads CASSLAATYNEQFF. The CDR3 bases are TGCGCCAGCTCACTAGCGGCGACCTACAATGAGCAGTTCTTC.

The gene calls are TRBV5-4 and TRBJ2-2; 7 positions agree with TRBD2. V lost 7 bases and J lost 6; bases outside the gene matches: 9. The CDR3 has 14 residues. CDR1 is SGHNT and CDR2 is YYREEE in the germline V gene (reference sequence). DNA for the CDR3: TGTGCCAGCTTCCCGGCGGGGGTCCCCGGGGAGCTGTTTTTT. Translating it yields CASFPAGVPGELFF. Full variable domain (rest looked up from reference TRBV5-4 and TRBJ2-2): ETGVTQSPTHLIKTRGQQVTLRCSSQSGHNTVSWYQQALGQGPQFIFQYYREEENGRGNFPPRFSGLQFPNYSSELNVNALELDDSALYLCASFPAGVPGELFFGEGSRLTVL.

The table lists this clone with a few counts. The V and J genes are TRBV6-5 and TRBJ2-1; D is undetermined. CDR3 length equals 12 residues. V lost 2 bases and J lost 6, with 5 bases in between. CDR1 is MNHEY and CDR2 is SVGAGI in the germline V gene. CDR3 loop: CASSYDSNEQFF. For the CDR3, the DNA is TGTGCCAGCAGTTACGACTCCAATGAGCAGTTCTTC.

The chain joins TRBV5-1 to TRBJ1-2; tentatively, D is TRBD1 (5 bases). V gave up 3 bases and J gave up 7 bases, with 13 bases separating them. This CDR3 spans 13 amino acids. CDR1 and CDR2 from the germline V gene are SGHRS and YFSETQ. This CDR3 is CASSSLQVAGYTF. The CDR3 nucleotides are TGCGCCAGCAGCTCATTACAGGTAGCTGGCTACACCTTC.

V usage is TRBV15 and J usage is TRBJ2-7; D perhaps matches TRBD1 (6 bases). The CDR3 is 13 amino acids. V lost 1 base, J lost 5 bases, and 9 bases lay in between. CDR1 is LNHNV, CDR2 YYDKDF, per germline (reference sequence). The CDR3 region is CATSRGNRDEQYF. The CDR3 bases are TGTGCCACCAGCAGAGGAAACAGGGACGAGCAGTACTTC. Full variable domain (missing parts from reference TRBV15 and TRBJ2-7): DAMVIQNPRYQVTQFGKPVTLSCSQTLNHNVMYWYQQKSSQAPKLLFHYYDKDFNNEADTPDNFQSRRPNTSFCFLDIRSPGLGDTAMYLCATSRGNRDEQYFGPGTRLTVT.

The chain combines TRBV6-1 with TRBJ2-5; 8 bases map to TRBD1. The germline V gene has CDR1 MNHNS and CDR2 SASEGT. The CDR3 is 14 residues long. V gave up 6 bases and J gave up 5 bases; unmatched junction bases: 8. The CDR3 reads CASSPSDRVETQYF. The CDR3, as DNA: TGTGCCAGCAGCCCATCGGACAGGGTTGAGACCCAGTACTTC.

V gene TRBV4-3 combines with J gene TRBJ1-1, with D possibly being TRBD1 (5 bases). The ends were cut back, 0 bases at V and 8 bases at J, with 19 bases in the middle. This CDR3 spans 16 amino acids. Germline CDR1 LGHNA, CDR2 YSLEER. This CDR3 reads CASSQEGAGIGVEAFF. CDR3 DNA: TGCGCCAGCAGCCAAGAAGGGGCAGGGATAGGGGTAGAAGCTTTCTTT.

Here the CDR3 reads CASSGGGTTGELFF. The CDR3 nucleotides read TGTGCCAGCAGCGGGGGGGGGACGACCGGGGAGCTGTTTTTT. The chain recombines TRBV7-9 with TRBJ2-2, with TRBD2 identical over 7 bases. V was clipped by 5 bases and J by 5 bases; unmatched bases: 5. This CDR3 has 14 amino acids. Germline values: CDR1 SEHNR, CDR2 FQNEAQ (reference sequence).

J is TRBJ1-2 and V is TRBV2; D perhaps matches TRBD1 (6 bases). The CDR3 runs 15 residues. Trimming took 11 bases from V and 4 from J, leaving 23 bases between them. CDR1 is SNHLY and CDR2 is FYNNEI in the germline V gene. The CDR3 nucleotides read TGTGCCCTCACCCCTACAGGGTTAGGACCCTATGGCTACACCTTC. This gives the protein CALTPTGLGPYGYTF.